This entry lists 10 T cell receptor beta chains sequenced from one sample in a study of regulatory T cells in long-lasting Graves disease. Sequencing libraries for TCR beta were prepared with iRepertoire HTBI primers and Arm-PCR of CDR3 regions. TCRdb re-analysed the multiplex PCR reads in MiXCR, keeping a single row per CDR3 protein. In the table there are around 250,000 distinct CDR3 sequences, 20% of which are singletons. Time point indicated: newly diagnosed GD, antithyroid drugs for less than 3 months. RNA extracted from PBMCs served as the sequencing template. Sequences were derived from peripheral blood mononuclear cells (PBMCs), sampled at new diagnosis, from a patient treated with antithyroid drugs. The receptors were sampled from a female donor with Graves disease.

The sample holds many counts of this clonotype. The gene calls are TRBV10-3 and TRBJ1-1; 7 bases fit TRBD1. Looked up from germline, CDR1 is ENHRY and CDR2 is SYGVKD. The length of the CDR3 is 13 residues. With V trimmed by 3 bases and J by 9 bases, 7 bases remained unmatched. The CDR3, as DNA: TGTGCCATCAGTGACAAAGGGGGACAGAAAGCTTTCTTT. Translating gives CAISDKGGQKAFF.

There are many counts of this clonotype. The DNA of the CDR3 is TGTGCCAGCAGTTTCTGGACTAGCGGAACCGGGGAGCTGTTTTTT. Translating gives CASSFWTSGTGELFF. The V call is TRBV12-3 or TRBV12-4, the J call TRBJ2-2, with 10 nucleotides matching TRBD2. The CDR3 consists of 15 residues. V was pared by 3 bases and J by 5 bases, with 3 bases of the junction left unmatched.

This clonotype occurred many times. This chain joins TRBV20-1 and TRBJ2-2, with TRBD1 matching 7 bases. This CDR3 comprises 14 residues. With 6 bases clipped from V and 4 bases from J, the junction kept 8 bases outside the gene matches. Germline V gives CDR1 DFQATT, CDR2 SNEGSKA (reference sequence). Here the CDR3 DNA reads TGCAGTGCCCCGGAAGGGGGCATCACCGGGGAGCTGTTTTTT. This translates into CSAPEGGITGELFF.

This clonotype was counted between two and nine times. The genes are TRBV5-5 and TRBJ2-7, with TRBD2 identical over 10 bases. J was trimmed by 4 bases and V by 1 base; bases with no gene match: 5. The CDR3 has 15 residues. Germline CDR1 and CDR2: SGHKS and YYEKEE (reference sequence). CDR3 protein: CASSLSTSGIYEQYF. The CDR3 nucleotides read TGTGCCAGCAGCTTGAGTACTAGCGGGATATACGAGCAGTACTTC.

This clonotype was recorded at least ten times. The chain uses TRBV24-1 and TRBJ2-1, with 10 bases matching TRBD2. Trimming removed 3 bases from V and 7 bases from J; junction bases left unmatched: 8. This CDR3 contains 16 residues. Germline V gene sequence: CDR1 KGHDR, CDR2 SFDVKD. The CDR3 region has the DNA TGTGCCACCAGTGATCCCGGGACTAGCGTTATAAATGAGCAGTTCTTC. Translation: CATSDPGTSVINEQFF.

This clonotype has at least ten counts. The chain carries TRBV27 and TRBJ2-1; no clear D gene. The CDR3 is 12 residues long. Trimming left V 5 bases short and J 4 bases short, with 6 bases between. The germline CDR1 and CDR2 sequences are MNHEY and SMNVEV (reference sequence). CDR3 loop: CASSPRYNEQFF. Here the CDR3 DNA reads TGTGCCAGCAGTCCAAGATACAATGAGCAGTTCTTC.

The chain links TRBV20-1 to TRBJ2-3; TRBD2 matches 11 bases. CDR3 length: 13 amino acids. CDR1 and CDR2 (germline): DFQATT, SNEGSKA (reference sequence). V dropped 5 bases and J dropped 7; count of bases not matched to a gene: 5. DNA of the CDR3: TGCAGTGCTGAGACTAGCGGGGCAAATACGCAGTATTTT. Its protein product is CSAETSGANTQYF.

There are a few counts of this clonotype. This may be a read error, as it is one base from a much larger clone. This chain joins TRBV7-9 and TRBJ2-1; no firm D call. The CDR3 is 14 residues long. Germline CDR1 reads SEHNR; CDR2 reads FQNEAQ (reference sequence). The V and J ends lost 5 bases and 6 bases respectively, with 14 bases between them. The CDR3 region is CASSPDPQINEQFF. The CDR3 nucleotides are TGTGCCAGCAGCCCGGACCCCCAAATCAATGAGCAGTTCTTC.

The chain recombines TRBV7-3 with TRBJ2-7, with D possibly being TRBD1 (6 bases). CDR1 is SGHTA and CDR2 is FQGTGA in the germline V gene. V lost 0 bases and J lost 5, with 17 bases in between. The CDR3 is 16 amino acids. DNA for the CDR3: TGTGCCAGCAGCTTAACGATAGGAGGACAGTCCCACGAGCAGTACTTC. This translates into CASSLTIGGQSHEQYF.

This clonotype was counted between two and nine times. CDR3: CASSQLGSSGYTF. DNA for the CDR3: TGCGCCAGCAGCCAACTAGGAAGTAGTGGCTACACCTTC. The V and J genes are TRBV4-1 and TRBJ1-2; D gene ambiguous. Germline V gene lookup returns CDR1 MGHRA and CDR2 YSYEKL. With 2 bases removed from V and 7 bases from J, the gap between germline ends came to 11 bases. The CDR3 consists of 13 residues.